This T cell receptor beta chain was identified in a study of CD8+CD57+ T cells in acquired aplastic anemia. Across the whole study: The sorted CD4+ and CD8+ cells yielded an average around 3.4 ug of DNA.

Genomic DNA served as template for TCR beta VDJ and CDR3 profiling. TCRdb itself ran the reads through MiXCR, one entry per CDR3 protein. Of 200,000 to 300,000 distinct CDR3 sequences listed, around half are singletons. CD8+CD57+ cell expansion had been shown by flow cytometry in patients chosen for sequencing. Note on this clonotype: The junction departs from germline at one end; a sequencing error may be responsible.

The sequence came from a human donor with aplastic anemia. Sequenced input: sorted CD4+, CD8+, or CD8+CD57+ T cells (not recorded which) from PBMCs.

The CDR3 here is CASSQPGQGADEQYF. Written as DNA, the CDR3 is TGCGCCAGCAGTCAACCGGGACAGGGGGCCGACGAGCAGTACTTC. The V call is TRBV2, the J call TRBJ2-7, with 12 bases matching TRBD1. Germline lookup yields CDR1 SNHLY and CDR2 FYNNEI. This CDR3 comprises 15 residues.